This record concerns one T cell receptor (beta chain) sequence. The clone's antigen remains unknown. No base qualities exist here, and no much larger clone lies one base off it. V was cut back by 5 bases and J by 4 bases, leaving a gap of 11 bases between them. In the germline V gene, CDR1 corresponds to MNHEY and CDR2 to SVGAGI. The CDR3, cysteine through phenylalanine, is 13 amino acids long. Just the 39-base CDR3 DNA is kept, in frame starting at base 1. This entry is derived from a study of blood T cell repertoires in COVID-19 (TCRdb year 2020). With regard to the full study: Samples from collaborators originated in the United States, Italy and Spain and spanned both the acute and convalescent phases of COVID-19. The prospective study material was composed of cDNA or gDNA derived from T cells, B-cell-depleted T cells, or PBMCs. Subjects who had been exposed to COVID-19, were actively infected with it, or had recovered from it provided the deeply sampled blood TCRbeta repertoires that made up the dataset. The repertoires were released in a freely available public database intended as a resource for research on the immune response to SARS-CoV-2. Samples came from the ongoing ImmuneRACE study (first 160 participants) plus 1,254 subjects from 6 global collaborators. Nearly every sample came with metadata listing a de-identified subject ID, COVID-19 status, age in years and sex. Where available, HLA class I and class II types were obtained from metadata supplied by the sample provider rather than from assay-based typing.

Whole blood was collected in K2EDTA tubes by collaborating institutions according to the institutions' own protocols. Collaborator samples were shipped for TCRbeta analysis as frozen whole blood, isolated PBMCs, or DNA extracted from either sample type. Paper-wide results and their limitations: The quantity of clinical and demographic metadata differed by source and by participant and was supplied without curation.

The immunoSEQ Assay, a bias-controlled multiplex PCR, was used to amplify TCRbeta CDR3 regions from genomic DNA. The paper's processing steps were these. Within the assay, amplification of reference gene primers was used to estimate how many nucleated cells each sample contained. To quantify the absolute abundance of each unique TCRbeta CDR3 rearrangement, sequence reads were collapsed and filtered. Productive Simpson clonality was computed per sample as the square root of Simpson's diversity index over productive rearrangements. Sourced from immuneACCESS, this table was stored by TCRdb with only in-frame sequences that have V and J called. A share of the clones is absent; for the studies checked, an unresolved V gene accounts for under half, and the remainder has no known explanation. V, J and clone size reflect that table, while D and trimming were determined from the DNA. This sample gives under 250,000 clones in total; roughly 88% of them show up just once. The biggest ten clones account for 27% of the sample.

The TCR comes from a man in his forties or fifties with acute or convalescent COVID-19. The sequenced sample consisted of peripheral blood. The sequence is built from TRBV6-5 and TRBJ1-2, and possibly TRBD1, on 5 matching bases. The encoded CDR3 is CASSNRQSYGYTF. The DNA sequence is given as TGTGCCAGCAGTAATCGACAGAGCTATGGCTACACCTTC.